This T cell receptor (beta chain) was sequenced in a study of T-cell memory formation after mild COVID-19. At the level of the study: Clusters were largely donor specific.

MiXCR, run by TCRdb on the 5' RACE reads, gives a single entry per CDR3 protein. The profile shows about 50,000 distinct CDR3 sequences, 9.5% to 15% of them singletons. The sample holds many counts of this clonotype. Its matching antigen is unknown. Study-wide results and caveats: Mainly CM and EM harbored the contracting CD4+ clones; mainly EMRA harbored the CD8+ ones. Pre-infection memory carried some responding clones, suggesting that cross-reactive memory joined.

The length of the CDR3 is 14 residues. Trimming left V 6 bases short and J 5 bases short, with 15 bases between. This TCR was sampled from a young man who had mild COVID-19 (a few samples of this study predate the infection). Cell type and time point are not known. What was sequenced was PBMCs or a T cell subset sorted from them (not recorded which). This chain links TRBV12-3 or TRBV12-4 with TRBJ2-3, with D perhaps TRBD2 (6 bases). For the CDR3, the DNA is TGTGCCAGCAGCTTTCTTACGGGGGAAGATACGCAGTATTTT. It translates to CASSFLTGEDTQYF.